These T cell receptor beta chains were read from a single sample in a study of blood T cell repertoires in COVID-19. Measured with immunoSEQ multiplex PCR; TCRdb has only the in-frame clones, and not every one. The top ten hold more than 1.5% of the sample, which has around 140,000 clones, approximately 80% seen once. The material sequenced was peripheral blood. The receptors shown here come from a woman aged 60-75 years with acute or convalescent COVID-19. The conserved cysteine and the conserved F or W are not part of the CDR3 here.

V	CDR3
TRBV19	ASSITGTRGSNQPQH
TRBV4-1	ASSPLGGIYEQY
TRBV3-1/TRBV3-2	ASTPRQGATGANVLT
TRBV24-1	ATGLAGSTDTQY
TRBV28	ASRARTGGNSPLH
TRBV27	ASSSLAGGSGNEQF
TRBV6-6	ASSRTDGLEKLF
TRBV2	ASRGTVYEQY
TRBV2	ASKRDIPYEQY
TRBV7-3	ASSAGGAADAAF
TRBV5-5	ASSSGLATRETQY